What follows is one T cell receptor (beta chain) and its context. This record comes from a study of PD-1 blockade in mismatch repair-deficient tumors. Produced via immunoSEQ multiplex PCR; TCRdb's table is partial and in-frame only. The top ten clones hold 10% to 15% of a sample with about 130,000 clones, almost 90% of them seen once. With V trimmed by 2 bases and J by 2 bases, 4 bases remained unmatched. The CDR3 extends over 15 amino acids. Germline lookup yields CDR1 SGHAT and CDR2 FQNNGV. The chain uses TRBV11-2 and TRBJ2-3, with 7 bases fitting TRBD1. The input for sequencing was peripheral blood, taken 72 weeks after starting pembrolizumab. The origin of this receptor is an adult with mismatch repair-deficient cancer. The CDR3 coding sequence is TGTGCCAGCAGCTTAAGGGGGCGGTACACAGATACGCAGTATTTT. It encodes CASSLRGRYTDTQYF.